This T cell receptor (beta chain) appears in the sequencing data of a study of shared clonotypes between healthy human individuals. In the naive CD8 group, cells lacked CD45RO and were positively selected for CCR7, so terminally differentiated effector memory CD45RA+ cells were left out. Study processing details: Sequence data from immunoSEQ were junction-only and lacked quality scores; consequently, filtering differed. Libraries were prepared by immunoSEQ multiplex PCR; TCRdb keeps only in-frame clonotypes and omits some of them. The D gene and trimming were derived from the DNA, and the V and J assignments and clone size from that table. The table includes around 2.1 million clones, just over 90% detected once. Trimming took 0 bases from V and 4 from J; bases not matched to a gene: 7. Germline V lookup: CDR1 LGHNT, CDR2 FRNRAP. The CDR3 sequence is 16 residues long.

Sequencing was done on a sample of naive CD8+ T cells from PBMCs. The rearrangement links TRBV12-5 to TRBJ2-7; TRBD2 agrees at 9 bases. The sequence was collected from a man aged 18 to 30 in good health. Some clones in this sample may be carry-over from other donors' samples. The CDR3: CASGLVNSSGIYEQYF. DNA of the CDR3: TGTGCTAGTGGTTTGGTAAACTCTAGCGGGATATACGAGCAGTACTTC. Full variable domain (remainder filled in from reference TRBV12-5 and TRBJ2-7): DARVTQTPRHKVTEMGQEVTMRCQPILGHNTVFWYRQTMMQGLELLAYFRNRAPLDDSGMPKDRFSAEMPDATLATLKIQPSEPRDSAVYFCASGLVNSSGIYEQYFGPGTRLTVT.